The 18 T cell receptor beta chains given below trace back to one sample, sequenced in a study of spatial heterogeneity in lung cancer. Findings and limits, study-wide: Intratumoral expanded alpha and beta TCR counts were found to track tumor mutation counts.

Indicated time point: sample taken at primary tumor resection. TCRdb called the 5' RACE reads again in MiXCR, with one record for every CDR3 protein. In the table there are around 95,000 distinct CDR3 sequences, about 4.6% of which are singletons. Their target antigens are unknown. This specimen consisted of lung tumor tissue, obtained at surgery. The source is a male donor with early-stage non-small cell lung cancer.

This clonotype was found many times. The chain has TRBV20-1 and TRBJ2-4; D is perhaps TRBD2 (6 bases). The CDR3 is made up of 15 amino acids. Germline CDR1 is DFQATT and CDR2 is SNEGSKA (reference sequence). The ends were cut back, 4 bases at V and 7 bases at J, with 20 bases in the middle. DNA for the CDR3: TGCAGTGCTAACCCAGGGTTTGGGGGAGGCAACATTCAGTACTTC. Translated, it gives CSANPGFGGGNIQYF.

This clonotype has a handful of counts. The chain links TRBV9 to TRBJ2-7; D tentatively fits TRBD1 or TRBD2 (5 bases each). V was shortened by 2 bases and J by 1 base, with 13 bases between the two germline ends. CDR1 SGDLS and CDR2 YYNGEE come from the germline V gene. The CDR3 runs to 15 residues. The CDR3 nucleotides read TGTGCCAGCAGCGTTGGGGGAGTGGGGTCCTACGAGCAGTACTTC. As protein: CASSVGGVGSYEQYF.

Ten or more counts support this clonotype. The CDR3 coding sequence is TGTGCCAGCAGTCGCCAAACGGCAGCCTACGAGCAGTACTTC. Translation gives CASSRQTAAYEQYF. This chain joins TRBV6-5 and TRBJ2-7; no clear D. This CDR3 comprises 14 residues. V lost 5 bases to trimming and J lost 2 bases, with 13 bases between them. Germline lookup yields CDR1 MNHEY and CDR2 SVGAGI.

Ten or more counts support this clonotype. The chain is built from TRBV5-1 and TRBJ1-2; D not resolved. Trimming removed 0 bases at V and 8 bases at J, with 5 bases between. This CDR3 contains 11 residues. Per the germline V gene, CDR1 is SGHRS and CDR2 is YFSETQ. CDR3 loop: CASSLDGGYTF. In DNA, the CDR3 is TGCGCCAGCAGCTTGGACGGCGGCTACACCTTC.

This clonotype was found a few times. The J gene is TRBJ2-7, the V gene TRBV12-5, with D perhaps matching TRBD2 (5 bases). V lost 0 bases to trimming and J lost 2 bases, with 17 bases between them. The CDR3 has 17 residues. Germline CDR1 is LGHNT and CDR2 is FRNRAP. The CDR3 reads CASGLVIEEALTYEQYF. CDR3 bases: TGTGCTAGTGGTTTGGTAATAGAGGAGGCTTTAACCTACGAGCAGTACTTC.

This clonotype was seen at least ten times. The CDR3: CASSPTSQNGELFF. The CDR3 DNA reads as TGTGCCAGCAGTCCCACCTCCCAGAACGGGGAGCTGTTTTTT. The chain has TRBV6-6 and TRBJ2-2; D remains ambiguous. CDR1 is MNHNY, CDR2 SVGAGI, per germline (reference sequence). This CDR3 region has 14 residues. The germline V and J ends were trimmed by 5 bases and 7 bases, with 14 bases remaining between them.

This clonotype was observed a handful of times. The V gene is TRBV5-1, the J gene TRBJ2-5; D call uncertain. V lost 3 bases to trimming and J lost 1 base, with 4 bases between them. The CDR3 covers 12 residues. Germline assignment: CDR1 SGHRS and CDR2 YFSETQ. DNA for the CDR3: TGCGCCAGCAGCTCGATCCAAGAGACCCAGTACTTC. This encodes CASSSIQETQYF.

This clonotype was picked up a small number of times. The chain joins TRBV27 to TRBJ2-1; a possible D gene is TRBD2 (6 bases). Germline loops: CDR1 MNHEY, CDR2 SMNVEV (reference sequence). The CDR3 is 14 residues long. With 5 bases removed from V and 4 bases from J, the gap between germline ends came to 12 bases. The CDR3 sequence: CASSPMAGYNEQFF. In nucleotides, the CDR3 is TGTGCCAGCAGTCCCATGGCGGGGTACAATGAGCAGTTCTTC.

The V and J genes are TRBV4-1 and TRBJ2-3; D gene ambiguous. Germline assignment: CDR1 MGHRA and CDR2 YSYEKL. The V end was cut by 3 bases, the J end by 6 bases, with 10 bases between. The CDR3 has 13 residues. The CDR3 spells CASSQGTSDTQYF. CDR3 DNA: TGCGCCAGCAGCCAGGGAACCTCGGATACGCAGTATTTT.

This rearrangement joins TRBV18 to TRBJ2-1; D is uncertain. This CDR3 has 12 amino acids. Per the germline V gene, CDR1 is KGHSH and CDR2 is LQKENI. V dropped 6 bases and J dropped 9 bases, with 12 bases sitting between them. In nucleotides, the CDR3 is TGTGCCAGCTCCCCCGTTCTTGGTGAGCAGTTCTTC. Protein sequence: CASSPVLGEQFF.

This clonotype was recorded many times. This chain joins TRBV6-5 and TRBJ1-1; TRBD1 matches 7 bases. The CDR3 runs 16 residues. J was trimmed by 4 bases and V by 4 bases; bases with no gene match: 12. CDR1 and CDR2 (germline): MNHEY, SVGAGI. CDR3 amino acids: CASSFHDRAKGTEAFF. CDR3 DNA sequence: TGTGCCAGCAGTTTCCACGACAGGGCTAAGGGCACTGAAGCTTTCTTT.

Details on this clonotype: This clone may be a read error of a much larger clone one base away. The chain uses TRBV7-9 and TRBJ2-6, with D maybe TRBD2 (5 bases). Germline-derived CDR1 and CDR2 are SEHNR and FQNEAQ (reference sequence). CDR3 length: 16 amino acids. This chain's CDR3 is CAGSFYGSSGANVLTF. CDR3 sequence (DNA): TGTGCCGGCAGCTTCTATGGGAGCTCTGGGGCCAACGTCCTGACTTTC.

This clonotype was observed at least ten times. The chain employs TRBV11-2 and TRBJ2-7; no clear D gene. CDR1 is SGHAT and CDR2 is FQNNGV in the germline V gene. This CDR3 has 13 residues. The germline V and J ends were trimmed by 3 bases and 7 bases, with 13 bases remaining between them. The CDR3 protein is CASSLSKNLEQYF. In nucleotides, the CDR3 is TGTGCCAGCAGCTTGTCTAAAAATCTGGAGCAGTACTTC.

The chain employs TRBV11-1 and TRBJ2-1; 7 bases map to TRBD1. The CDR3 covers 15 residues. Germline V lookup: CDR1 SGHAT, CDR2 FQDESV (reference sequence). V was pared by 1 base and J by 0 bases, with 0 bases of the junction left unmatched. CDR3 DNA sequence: TGTGCCAGCAGCTTAGAGGGGGCCTCCTACAATGAGCAGTTCTTC. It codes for CASSLEGASYNEQFF.

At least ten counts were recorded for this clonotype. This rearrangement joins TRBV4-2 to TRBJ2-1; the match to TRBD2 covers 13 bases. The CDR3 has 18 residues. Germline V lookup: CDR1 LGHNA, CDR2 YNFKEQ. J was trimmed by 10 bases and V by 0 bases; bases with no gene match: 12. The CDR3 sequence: CASSQDSRGLAGSGEQFF. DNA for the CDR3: TGTGCCAGCAGCCAAGATTCCAGGGGACTAGCGGGATCGGGGGAGCAGTTCTTC.

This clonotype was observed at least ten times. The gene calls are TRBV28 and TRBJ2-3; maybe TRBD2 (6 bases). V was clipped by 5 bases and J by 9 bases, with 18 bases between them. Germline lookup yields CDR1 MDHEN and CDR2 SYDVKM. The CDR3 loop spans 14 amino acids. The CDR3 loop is CASSEWGLIITQYF. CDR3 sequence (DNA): TGTGCCAGCAGTGAATGGGGACTCATAATAACGCAGTATTTT.

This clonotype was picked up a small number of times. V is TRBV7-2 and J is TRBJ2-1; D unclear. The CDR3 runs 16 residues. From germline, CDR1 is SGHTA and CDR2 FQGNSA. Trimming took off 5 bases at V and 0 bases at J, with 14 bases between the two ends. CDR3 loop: CASSQWAASSYNEQFF. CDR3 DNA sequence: TGTGCCAGCAGCCAATGGGCGGCGAGCTCCTACAATGAGCAGTTCTTC.

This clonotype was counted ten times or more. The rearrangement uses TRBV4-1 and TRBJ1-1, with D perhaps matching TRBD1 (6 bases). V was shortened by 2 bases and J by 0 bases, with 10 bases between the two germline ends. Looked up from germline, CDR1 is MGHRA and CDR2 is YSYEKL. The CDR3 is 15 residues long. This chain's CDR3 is CASSQTGTMNTEAFF. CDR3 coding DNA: TGCGCCAGCAGCCAAACAGGGACAATGAACACTGAAGCTTTCTTT.